The 14 T cell receptor beta chains presented below share a single source sample, sequenced in a study of PD-L1 blockade in urothelial cancer. Sequencing was performed with immunoSEQ multiplex PCR; in TCRdb, only in-frame clones are kept and a portion is missing. Seen here are about 39,000 clones, roughly 90% observed once, and the top ten hold approximately 2%. The sequenced sample was PBMCs, obtained around atezolizumab (anti-PD-L1) treatment. The receptors were sampled from a man aged 55 to 70 with urothelial cancer.

The table lists this clone with a count of one. The chain joins TRBV28 to TRBJ2-2; 7 bases agree with TRBD1. This CDR3 region has 16 residues. After removal of 5 bases from V and 1 base from J, the junction contained 7 bases not matched to a gene. The germline V gene encodes CDR1 MDHEN and CDR2 SYDVKM. DNA of the CDR3: TGTGCCAGCAGTCCTGGACAGGAACGGAACACCGGGGAGCTGTTTTTT. It encodes CASSPGQERNTGELFF.

The rearrangement joins TRBV19 to TRBJ2-7; 9 bases are a match to TRBD1. The CDR3 contains 14 residues. The V gene end was trimmed by 4 bases and the J gene end by 4 bases; junction bases not matched to a gene: 5. Germline V gene data show CDR1 as LNHDA and CDR2 as SQIVND (reference sequence). CDR3 nucleotides: TGTGCCAGTAGTAAGGGACAGGGATTATACGAGCAGTACTTC. Protein sequence: CASSKGQGLYEQYF.

The chain recombines TRBV6-5 with TRBJ1-5; D unclear. Per germline, CDR1 MNHEY and CDR2 SVGAGI. The CDR3 contains 14 residues. The V gene lost 4 bases and the J gene lost 7 bases, with 14 bases spanning the gap. The CDR3 is CASSSGLRGQPQHF. Here the CDR3 DNA reads TGTGCCAGCAGTTCCGGGCTACGAGGGCAGCCCCAGCATTTT.

The rearrangement joins TRBV19 to TRBJ1-5; 11 bases fit TRBD1. The length of the CDR3 is 14 residues. The J segment lost 5 bases and the V segment lost 6 bases, leaving 3 bases of the junction unmatched. The germline CDR1 and CDR2 sequences are LNHDA and SQIVND (reference sequence). The CDR3 DNA reads TGTGCCAGTAGCGGGACAGGGGGACATCAGCCCCAGCATTTT. It specifies CASSGTGGHQPQHF.

V and J are TRBV10-3 and TRBJ2-1; D is possibly TRBD2 (7 bases). The CDR3 spans 13 residues. Germline CDR1 reads ENHRY; CDR2 reads SYGVKD. Between the trimmed V and J ends, which lost 2 bases and 9 bases, there was a span of 11 bases. The CDR3 nucleotides are TGTGCCATCAGTGAGGAGGGGGGGAGTGAGCAGTTCTTC. This encodes CAISEEGGSEQFF.

This chain links TRBV28 with TRBJ2-7; a weak D match, TRBD2 (5 bases). Germline V gene sequence: CDR1 MDHEN, CDR2 SYDVKM. V was cut by 5 bases and J by 7 bases, with 18 bases left in between. The CDR3 covers 14 residues. The CDR3 sequence: CASSLHGEMNEQYF. CDR3 coding DNA: TGTGCCAGCAGTCTCCACGGGGAAATGAATGAGCAGTACTTC.

This chain links TRBV5-4 with TRBJ2-2; 9 bases line up with TRBD2. Germline V gene lookup returns CDR1 SGHNT and CDR2 YYREEE (reference sequence). The ends lost 0 bases at V and 5 bases at J; junction bases unmatched: 5. The CDR3 has 16 amino acids. CDR3 coding DNA: TGTGCCAGCAGCTTGGGAGCGGGGGGCCGGACCGGGGAGCTGTTTTTT. This gives the protein CASSLGAGGRTGELFF.

J is TRBJ1-2 and V is TRBV18; TRBD1 agrees at 8 bases. J lost 8 bases, V lost 4 bases, and 6 bases had no gene match. Germline assignment: CDR1 KGHSH and CDR2 LQKENI. The CDR3 sequence is 13 residues long. The CDR3 DNA sequence: TGTGCCAGCTCACAGACAGGGGTTAACGGCTACACCTTC. Translated: CASSQTGVNGYTF.

The chain carries TRBV5-1 and TRBJ1-2, with a weak D call TRBD1 (5 bases). Trimming took 4 bases from V and 6 from J, leaving 10 bases between them. This CDR3 comprises 12 residues. The germline CDR1 and CDR2 sequences are SGHRS and YFSETQ. The CDR3 reads CASSQDSDGYTF. DNA of the CDR3: TGCGCCAGCAGCCAAGACAGCGATGGCTACACCTTC.

The CDR3 protein is CASSVGRGSGELFF. CDR3 DNA sequence: TGTGCCAGCAGCGTAGGCCGGGGGAGCGGGGAGCTGTTTTTT. This sequence joins TRBV9 and TRBJ2-2, with D possibly being TRBD2 (6 bases). Looked up from germline, CDR1 is SGDLS and CDR2 is YYNGEE. V was pared by 0 bases and J by 7 bases, with 10 bases between. The CDR3 consists of 14 residues.

This chain joins TRBV19 and TRBJ2-1, with 9 positions matching TRBD2. Germline-derived CDR1 and CDR2 are LNHDA and SQIVND (reference sequence). The J segment lost 6 bases and the V segment lost 3 bases, leaving 6 bases of the junction unmatched. The CDR3 has 15 amino acids. The CDR3 DNA sequence: TGTGCCAGTAGTATGACAGCGGGAGGAGGCAATGAGCAGTTCTTC. It codes for CASSMTAGGGNEQFF.

The chain employs TRBV6-5 and TRBJ1-3; D not certain. This CDR3 has 15 amino acids. Germline CDR1 and CDR2: MNHEY and SVGAGI. The V gene lost 0 bases and the J gene lost 4 bases, with 10 bases spanning the gap. CDR3 region: CASSYSSGLGNTIYF. CDR3 in DNA: TGTGCCAGCAGTTACTCGAGTGGGCTGGGAAACACCATATATTTT.

A few counts support this clone. The chain uses TRBV29-1 and TRBJ1-3; D call uncertain. Trimming took off 8 bases at V and 0 bases at J, with 8 bases between the two ends. The CDR3 spans 12 residues. CDR1 SQVTM and CDR2 ANQGSEA come from the germline V gene. The CDR3 DNA reads as TGCAGCCTGAGGAGCTCTGGAAACACCATATATTTT. The encoded protein is CSLRSSGNTIYF.

The chain employs TRBV5-1 and TRBJ1-3; 10 bases are shared with TRBD1. The length of the CDR3 is 15 residues. In germline, CDR1 is SGHRS, CDR2 YFSETQ. The trim removed 4 bases at V and 0 bases at J, leaving 1 base unmatched. The CDR3 DNA reads TGCGCCAGCAGCCGGGACAGGGGCTCTGGAAACACCATATATTTT. Protein sequence: CASSRDRGSGNTIYF.